This TCR beta chain is drawn from a study of regulatory T cells in long-lasting Graves disease. Study outcomes and limitations: Less diverse TCR repertoires were seen in persistent Graves' patients than in newly diagnosed ones. Persistent disease showed a preference for TRBV28, TRBJ1-2 and TRBJ2-5.

In this sample, this clonotype turned up many times. What it binds is unknown. Time point reported: persistent/refractory GD, antithyroid drugs over 5 years with positive TRAb. Scientists built the TCR library using RNA that was extracted from PBMCs. Arm-PCR of CDR3 regions and iRepertoire HTBI primers were the basis on which TCR beta libraries were built. TCRdb reanalysed the multiplex PCR reads using MiXCR and keeps one entry per CDR3 protein. This sample has about 450,000 distinct CDR3 sequences; 23% occur once, and the top ten carry about a quarter. The CDR3 has 15 amino acids. From germline, CDR1 is MNHEY and CDR2 SVGAGI. The V and J ends lost 0 bases and 2 bases respectively, with 10 bases between them.

The sequences come from peripheral blood mononuclear cells (PBMCs), collected when the disease was refractory, from a patient treated with antithyroid drugs. V is TRBV6-5 and J is TRBJ1-1; D is undetermined. The receptor was derived from a female donor with Graves disease. The CDR3 sequence is CASSYSFGVNTEAFF. As DNA, the CDR3 is TGTGCCAGCAGTTACTCGTTCGGAGTTAACACTGAAGCTTTCTTT.